This TCR beta chain was sequenced in a study of blood T cell repertoires in COVID-19 (TCRdb year 2020). In terms of the full investigation: Samples from collaborators originated in the United States, Italy and Spain and spanned both the acute and convalescent phases of COVID-19. The material from the prospective study consisted of cDNA or gDNA derived from T cells, B-cell-depleted T cells, or PBMCs. Subjects who had been exposed to COVID-19, were actively infected with it, or had recovered from it provided the deeply sampled blood TCRbeta repertoires that made up the dataset. The repertoires were released in a freely available public database intended as a resource for research on the immune response to SARS-CoV-2. Samples were obtained from the ongoing ImmuneRACE study (first 160 participants) and from 1,254 subjects provided by 6 global collaborators. Nearly every sample came with metadata listing a de-identified subject ID, COVID-19 status, age in years and sex. Where available, HLA class I and class II types were obtained from metadata supplied by the sample provider rather than from assay-based typing. Broader findings and caveats from the paper: How much clinical and demographic metadata was included differed by source and by participant, and the metadata was provided uncurated.

TCRbeta CDR3 regions were amplified from genomic DNA by means of the immunoSEQ Assay, a bias-controlled multiplex PCR. The study's processing was this. The number of nucleated cells in each sample was estimated by amplification of reference gene primers within the assay. Sequence reads were collapsed and filtered to measure the absolute abundance of every unique TCRbeta CDR3 rearrangement. For each sample, productive Simpson clonality was calculated by taking the square root of Simpson's diversity index across productive rearrangements. Entries here come from immuneACCESS through TCRdb and include only in-frame sequences with V and J called. Some clones fail to appear in such tables; in the studies checked, an unresolved V gene covers under half of the shortfall, and the cause of the remainder is unknown. V, J and clone size were drawn from that table, and D and trimming were deduced from the DNA. The sample records fewer than 200,000 clones, less than 90% of which are singletons. Of the sample, 25% to 30% falls within the top ten clones.

Collaborating institutions collected whole blood in K2EDTA tubes following their own protocols. For TCRbeta analysis, collaborators shipped samples in one of three forms: frozen whole blood, isolated PBMCs, or DNA extracted from either of those sample types. For this clone: Its antigen is still unknown. No base quality information exists; no much larger clone differs at one position.

Trimming costs V 3 bases and J 6 bases, and their ends lie 9 bases apart. As encoded in the germline V gene (reference sequence), CDR1 is LNHDA while CDR2 is SQIVND. The CDR3 holds 13 amino acids from the cysteine to the phenylalanine. Only CDR3 DNA is held: 39 bases, read in frame from base 1. The rearrangement combines TRBV19 with TRBJ1-5; too little of a D gene remains to name it. Material: peripheral blood. This clonotype originated in a man between 60 and 75 years old with acute or convalescent COVID-19. The nucleotide sequence reads TGTGCCAGTAGTATCGGGTACGGTCAGCCCCAGCATTTT. The encoded protein is CASSIGYGQPQHF.